The rows below give T cell receptor beta chains drawn from one sample of a study of identical twins. Each CDR3 protein is one row after TCRdb ran MiXCR on the 5' RACE reads. Of around 250,000 distinct CDR3 sequences in the sample, 5.5% to 7.5% are singletons; the top ten hold roughly 14%. The same sample was also used in a study of T cells expressing NK-cell markers.

Sequenced input: CD8+ T cells sorted from blood. The receptors were gathered from a woman aged 18-30 years in good health. Both conserved end residues are part of each CDR3.

V	J	CDR3
TRBV7-9	TRBJ2-2	CASSRDVTGELFF
TRBV27	TRBJ1-5	CASSFGNQPQHF
TRBV6-1	TRBJ2-7	CALNRGYEQYF
TRBV6-5	TRBJ1-1	CASSYSEWNTEAFF
TRBV5-1	TRBJ2-5	CASSLNLGSTETQYF
TRBV7-9	TRBJ1-4	CASSFPSGANEKLFF
TRBV30	TRBJ2-3	CAWGTGVDTQYF
TRBV11-2	TRBJ2-7	CASSLVGGREQYF
TRBV11-2	TRBJ1-1	CASSPPGIRPEAFF
TRBV7-2	TRBJ1-5	CASSYGGQINQPQHF
TRBV9	TRBJ1-4	CASSVGVGTAEKLFF
TRBV3-1	TRBJ2-5	CASSQEVGEETQYF
TRBV7-9	TRBJ1-1	CASSLRQGDPNTEAFF
TRBV5-1	TRBJ2-3	CASSFRDKSTDTQYF
TRBV7-8	TRBJ2-3	CASSLQEGWGLDTQYF
TRBV7-9	TRBJ1-5	CASSRTGHNQPQHF
TRBV7-2	TRBJ2-2	CASSNPRQGVLTGELFF
TRBV2	TRBJ2-5	CASTPPLGRETQYF
TRBV20-1	TRBJ2-5	CSARTHPGETQYF
TRBV4-3	TRBJ2-6	CASSPSGALLSGANVLTF
TRBV13	TRBJ2-7	CASSPSGARAHEQYF
TRBV7-8	TRBJ2-1	CASSFRQRGEYNEQFF
TRBV19	TRBJ2-1	CASSRGLAGGPSNEQFF